This TCR beta chain was identified in a study of blood T cell repertoires in COVID-19. Data came from immunoSEQ multiplex PCR; TCRdb stores just in-frame clones and leaves some out. The data show 130,000 or so clones, around four fifths seen once. A few counts support this clone. Germline V CDR1 and CDR2: GTSNPN, SVGIG (reference sequence). There are 15 residues in the CDR3. V shed 7 bases and J shed 2 bases, with 18 bases lying between them. The J gene is TRBJ1-5, the V gene TRBV30; a possible D gene is TRBD1 (6 bases). The source of this sequence is a man in his sixties with active or convalescent COVID-19. Specimen: peripheral blood. In DNA, the CDR3 is TGTGCCTCCGGAACACAGGGAGTGGGCAATCAGCCCCAGCATTTT. This translates into CASGTQGVGNQPQHF. The entire variable domain, with the rest obtained from reference TRBV30 and TRBJ1-5, is as follows: SQTIHQWPATLVQPVGSPLSLECTVEGTSNPNLYWYRQAAGRGLQLLFYSVGIGQISSEVPQNLSASRPQDRQFILSSKKLLLSDSGFYLCASGTQGVGNQPQHFGDGTRLSIL.